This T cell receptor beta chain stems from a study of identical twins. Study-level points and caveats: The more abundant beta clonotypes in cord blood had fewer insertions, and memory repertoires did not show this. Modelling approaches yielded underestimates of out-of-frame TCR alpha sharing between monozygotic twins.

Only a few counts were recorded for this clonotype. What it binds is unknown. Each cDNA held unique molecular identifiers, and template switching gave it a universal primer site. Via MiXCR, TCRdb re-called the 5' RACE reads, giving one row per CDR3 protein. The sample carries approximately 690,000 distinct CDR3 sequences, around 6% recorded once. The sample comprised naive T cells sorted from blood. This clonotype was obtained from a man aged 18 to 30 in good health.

The CDR3: CASSVSGRGYEQYF. For the CDR3, the DNA is TGTGCCAGCAGCGTGAGCGGGAGAGGTTACGAGCAGTACTTC. The chain combines TRBV9 with TRBJ2-7, with 8 bases fitting TRBD2. Germline-derived CDR1 and CDR2 are SGDLS and YYNGEE. The CDR3 covers 14 residues. With V trimmed by 2 bases and J by 4 bases, 5 bases remained unmatched.